This is a list of T cell receptor beta chains from one sample in a study of blood T cell repertoires in COVID-19. Measured with immunoSEQ multiplex PCR; TCRdb has only the in-frame clones, and not every one. The sample records 150,000 to 200,000 clones, approximately 80% being singletons. Sequencing used PBMCs or T cells enriched from blood (not recorded which). The source is a woman in her fifties or sixties who had recovered from COVID-19. The CDR3 runs from the conserved cysteine through the conserved F or W. Each record gives: clone size, V gene, J gene, CDR3 protein. Not all rows give a size; the values are once, few, many and, for expanded clones, a class.

size: -; V: TRBV27; J: TRBJ2-7; CDR3: CASSLSAGGGEQYF
size: -; V: TRBV5-1; J: TRBJ2-5; CDR3: CASSLAPAGGPWETQYF
size: -; V: TRBV5-1; J: TRBJ2-3; CDR3: CASSLEPGAMDTQYF
size: -; V: TRBV27; J: TRBJ2-7; CDR3: CASSFDRVEHEQYF
size: few; V: TRBV4-2; J: TRBJ2-3; CDR3: CASSQETQNTDTQYF
size: few; V: TRBV5-6; J: TRBJ1-4; CDR3: CASSLKGAGEKLFF
size: few; V: TRBV6-1; J: TRBJ2-1; CDR3: CASSEGSGTGGDEQFF
size: -; V: TRBV5-4; J: TRBJ2-7; CDR3: CASSPGLVYEQYF
size: -; V: TRBV27; J: TRBJ1-6; CDR3: CASSRWTYNSPLHF
size: -; V: TRBV6-5; J: TRBJ1-2; CDR3: CASTQGGGYRYGYTF
size: -; V: TRBV5-1; J: TRBJ2-3; CDR3: CASSLQGGSTDTQYF